The 30 T cell receptor beta chains below come from one sample, sequenced in a study of tumor and adjacent non-tumor tissue in lung cancer. A modified ARM-PCR protocol with three rounds of nested PCR amplified TCRbeta. MiXCR was run by TCRdb on the multiplex PCR reads, yielding one entry per CDR3 protein. This table has 90,000 to 110,000 distinct CDR3 sequences, approximately 82% appearing once. RNA was extracted from bulk tissue without any cell sorting. The sequenced material came from lung tumor tissue. These receptors were collected from a woman aged 55-69 years with non-small cell lung cancer.

Ten or more counts support this clonotype. The genes are TRBV20-1 and TRBJ1-1; D possibly corresponds to TRBD1 (6 bases). V was cut by 0 bases and J by 5 bases, with 7 bases left in between. The germline V gene encodes CDR1 DFQATT and CDR2 SNEGSKA (reference sequence). CDR3 size: 12 residues. Here the CDR3 DNA reads TGCAGTGCTAGAGACCAGGGGACTGAAGCTTTCTTT. Encoded protein: CSARDQGTEAFF.

Remarks on this clonotype: Sequence at one end of the junction differs from germline and may be a read error. J is TRBJ1-1 and V is TRBV11-3; maybe TRBD1 (5 bases). The germline V gene encodes CDR1 SGHNT and CDR2 YENEEA. The CDR3 sequence is 18 residues long. The CDR3: CASSLIGPPGRMDTEAFF. In DNA, the CDR3 is TGTGCGAGCAGTTTAATTGGGCCGCCGGGACGGATGGACACTGAAGCTTTCTTT.

As regards this clonotype: No conserved phenylalanine or tryptophan is present at the end of the CDR3, so a read error is the likely explanation. The V gene is TRBV20-1, the J gene TRBJ2-7; TRBD2 is a possible D gene (5 bases). Per the germline V gene, CDR1 is DFQATT and CDR2 is SNEGSKA (reference sequence). The CDR3 covers 13 residues. CDR3 loop: CRGLSGGLGEQYL. CDR3 nucleotides: TGCAGAGGTTTGTCGGGCGGGTTGGGCGAGCAGTACTTG.

In regard to this clonotype: A much more abundant neighbour one base away suggests this may be a read error. The CDR3 carries no conserved terminal phenylalanine or tryptophan, so it likely arises from a read error. The chain links TRBV11-2 to TRBJ2-1; D is unresolved. V dropped 6 bases and J dropped 3 bases, with 6 bases sitting between them. Germline V gives CDR1 SGHAT, CDR2 FQNNGV. This CDR3 contains 12 residues. In nucleotides, the CDR3 is TGTGCCAGCAGACCCGGCTACAATGAGCAGTTCTAC. Encoded protein: CASRPGYNEQFY.

Regarding this clonotype: This CDR3 is missing its conserved last phenylalanine or tryptophan, likely due to a read error. The chain employs TRBV6-5 and TRBJ1-1; unclear D gene. Per germline, CDR1 MNHEY and CDR2 SVGAGI. The CDR3 runs to 15 residues. This CDR3 is CASRYDPAENTEAFS. The DNA for the CDR3 is TGTGCTAGCAGATACGACCCAGCCGAGAACACTGAAGCTTTCTCT.

With respect to this clonotype: Just one base apart from a much larger clone, this may be a read error. No conserved phenylalanine or tryptophan ends this CDR3, so it is likely a read error. The rearrangement joins TRBV12-3 or TRBV12-4 to TRBJ2-4, with D unclear. V lost 7 bases and J 4 bases, leaving 14 bases between the germline ends. This CDR3 contains 14 residues. CDR3 amino acids: CASTPWGRKNIQYL. As DNA, the CDR3 is TGTGCCAGCACCCCGTGGGGAAGGAAAAACATTCAGTACCTC.

With respect to this clonotype: An end of the junction differs from the germline gene, which may be a read error. The rearrangement joins TRBV28 to TRBJ2-7, with 8 bases matching TRBD2. The germline gives CDR1 MDHEN, CDR2 SYDVKM. The CDR3 contains 16 residues. The CDR3: CANTSPGGSSSYEQNF. For the CDR3, the DNA is TGTGCCAACACCTCCCCGGGGGGGAGCAGCTCCTACGAGCAGAACTTC.

This clonotype occurred once. A much larger clone lies one base from this, so it may be a read error. J is TRBJ2-1 and V is TRBV10-3; D gene ambiguous. The germline V gene has CDR1 ENHRY and CDR2 SYGVKD. The CDR3 runs 14 residues. The ends were cut back, 3 bases at V and 8 bases at J, with 14 bases in the middle. DNA for the CDR3: TGTGCCATCAGTGAACGGGTGGACCTTCATGAGCAGTTCTTC. Protein product: CAISERVDLHEQFF.

Note on this clonotype: This could be a read error, since a much larger clone is one nucleotide away. The rearrangement uses TRBV4-3 and TRBJ1-5, with D perhaps matching TRBD1 (5 bases). Trimming removed 0 bases at V and 13 bases at J, with 25 bases between. This CDR3 region has 17 residues. CDR1 LGHNA and CDR2 YSLEER come from the germline V gene. CDR3 nucleotides: TGCGCCAGCAGCCAAGAAAGGGGCACAGGAGGTAGGGCAAAACAGCATTTT. It is translated as CASSQERGTGGRAKQHF.

This clonotype occurred once. A junction boundary mismatches the germline segment, possibly from a read error. V gene TRBV6-2 or TRBV6-3 combines with J gene TRBJ1-2, with 7 bases matching TRBD1. Per the germline V gene, CDR1 is MNHEY and CDR2 is SVGEGT. The CDR3 totals 12 residues. The CDR3 region is CSSSGQVLGYTF. The DNA of the CDR3 is TGTTCCAGCAGTGGACAGGTACTCGGCTACACGTTC.

The CDR3 loop reads CASNWDRGGYDRYF. CDR3 bases: TGTGCCAGCAATTGGGACCGCGGAGGATACGACCGGTACTTC. The rearrangement uses TRBV11-2 and TRBJ2-7, with D perhaps TRBD1 or TRBD2 (5 bases each). V lost 7 bases, J lost 12 bases, and 25 bases lay in between. This CDR3 spans 14 amino acids. In germline, CDR1 is SGHAT, CDR2 FQNNGV. Supplemented by reference TRBV11-2 and TRBJ2-7, the full variable domain reads EAGVAQSPRYKIIEKRQSVAFWCNPISGHATLYWYQQILGQGPKLLIQFQNNGVVDDSQLPKDRFSAERLKGVDSTLKIQPAKLEDSAVYLCASNWDRGGYDRYFGPGTRLTVT.

Worth noting for this clonotype: Given a much more abundant clone one base away, this may be a read error. This chain joins TRBV6-5 and TRBJ1-2; perhaps TRBD1 as D (5 bases). Germline CDR1 is MNHEY and CDR2 is SVGAGI. This CDR3 has 13 residues. V gave up 4 bases and J gave up 3 bases, with 9 bases separating them. In DNA form, the CDR3 reads TGTGCCAGCAGTTCCAGGGCCGACTATGGCTACACCTTC. It yields the protein CASSSRADYGYTF.

As to this clonotype: Its ends do not fully match the called genes, so a read error is possible. V gene TRBV11-2 combines with J gene TRBJ2-2, with a weak D call TRBD2 (5 bases). The CDR3 has 15 amino acids. Germline CDR1 SGHAT, CDR2 FQNNGV. In DNA, the CDR3 is TGTGCCAGCAACTTAGATGATAAATCCACCGGGGAGCTGTATTTT. This translates into CASNLDDKSTGELYF.

Details on this clonotype: This CDR3 fails to terminate in the conserved phenylalanine or tryptophan, so it likely reflects a read error. The chain uses TRBV20-1 and TRBJ2-5; no reliable D call. Germline V gene sequence: CDR1 DFQATT, CDR2 SNEGSKA (reference sequence). This CDR3 has 11 amino acids. Trimming pared 4 bases from V and 4 bases from J, leaving 7 bases between. The CDR3 nucleotides are TGCAGTGCTAAAGTAACAGAGACCCAGTACTCC. It encodes CSAKVTETQYS.

To note about this clonotype: A read error may explain this, as a much larger clone is one base away. V is TRBV5-5 and J is TRBJ2-5, with TRBD2 identical over 8 bases. Germline V gene sequence: CDR1 SGHKS, CDR2 YYEKEE (reference sequence). The CDR3 loop spans 14 amino acids. V dropped 6 bases and J dropped 4; count of bases not matched to a gene: 8. CDR3: CASTFPGGAETQYF. Written as DNA, the CDR3 is TGTGCCAGCACCTTCCCCGGGGGGGCAGAGACCCAGTACTTC.

This clonotype was counted at least ten times. This sequence joins TRBV10-2 and TRBJ2-7; tentatively, D is TRBD1 (7 bases). V dropped 3 bases and J dropped 7 bases, with 31 bases sitting between them. The CDR3 sequence is 19 residues long. Germline V gene lookup returns CDR1 WSHSY and CDR2 SAAADI. CDR3 in DNA: TGCGCCAGCAGTGACCCGACAGGGAAGGGAACGGGAGCTCTGGGAGAGCAGTACTTC. Protein: CASSDPTGKGTGALGEQYF.

This clonotype was picked up one time. Without the conserved terminal phenylalanine or tryptophan, this CDR3 likely stems from a read error. The DNA is omitted, as the CDR3 cannot be located on it reliably, and the CDR3 follows TCRdb's listing. This chain uses TRBV29-1 with TRBJ1-2; TRBD1 reflects the table's D call only, with no check against the DNA. The CDR3 has 14 residues if both end residues are counted. Per the germline V gene, CDR1 is SQVTM and CDR2 is ANQGSEA. CDR3 loop: CSVAFGGQSAGYTL.

A word on this clonotype: Its ends do not fully match the called genes, so a read error is possible. CDR3 coding DNA: TGTAGTGCTAGCGGACAAGCGGGAGAGCAGTACTTC. Its protein product is CSASGQAGEQYF. The chain joins TRBV20-1 to TRBJ2-7; 7 nucleotides agree with TRBD2. Germline CDR1 DFQATT, CDR2 SNEGSKA (reference sequence). The CDR3 has 12 residues.

As to this clonotype: A clone one base away is much larger, so this may be a read error. This chain connects TRBV5-1 to TRBJ2-7; maybe TRBD1 (5 bases). The CDR3 loop spans 14 amino acids. Trimming pared 0 bases from V and 5 bases from J, leaving 12 bases between. CDR1 SGHRS and CDR2 YFSETQ come from the germline V gene. The CDR3 region has the DNA TGCGCCAGCAGCTTGGTCCCAGGGATCGACGAGCAGTACTTC. The encoded protein is CASSLVPGIDEQYF.

As for this clonotype: A much larger clone differs from this one at a single base, so this may be a read error. The gene calls are TRBV10-2 and TRBJ2-5; no firm D call. Between the trimmed V and J ends, which lost 2 bases and 4 bases, there was a span of 8 bases. CDR3 length equals 13 residues. CDR1 is WSHSY, CDR2 SAAADI, per germline. The CDR3 nucleotides read TGCGCCAGCAGTGAGGCACGGGCAGAGACCCAGTACTTC. Translated: CASSEARAETQYF.

Comments on this clonotype: A much larger clone differs from this one at a single base, so this may be a read error. The chain is built from TRBV6-1 and TRBJ1-1; 9 nucleotides line up with TRBD1. The CDR3 sequence is 16 residues long. In germline, CDR1 is MNHNS, CDR2 SASEGT. Here the CDR3 reads CASSGTGAVRNTDAFF. The DNA of the CDR3 is TGTGCCAGCAGTGGGACAGGGGCGGTTAGGAACACTGATGCTTTCTTT.

Of note for this clonotype: The junction does not match germline at one end; this may be a read error. This sequence joins TRBV12-3 or TRBV12-4 and TRBJ2-4; D is uncertain. The CDR3 loop spans 15 amino acids. The CDR3 loop is CASSFRSGTKNIHYF. CDR3 coding DNA: TGTGCCAGCAGTTTCCGGAGTGGTACCAAAAACATTCATTACTTC.

Comment on this clonotype: One end of the junction is discordant with germline, which a read error may explain. This chain connects TRBV11-2 to TRBJ2-5; either TRBD1 or TRBD2 may fit D (5 bases each). This CDR3 comprises 15 residues. Germline CDR1 is SGHAT and CDR2 is FQNNGV. This CDR3 is CAGSLGENARETQYF. In DNA, the CDR3 is TGTGCCGGCAGCTTAGGGGAGAACGCGAGGGAGACCCAGTACTTC.

Note on this clonotype: A junction end diverges from the germline sequence, so it may reflect a read error. The rearrangement joins TRBV11-2 to TRBJ2-5; 9 bases are shared with TRBD2. Per the germline V gene, CDR1 is SGHAT and CDR2 is FQNNGV. The CDR3 extends over 17 amino acids. The CDR3: CASSFVLSRGGSEIQYF. CDR3 nucleotide sequence: TGTGCCAGCAGCTTCGTCCTCTCGCGGGGGGGCTCTGAGATCCAGTACTTC.

The J gene is TRBJ2-1, the V gene TRBV11-2, with TRBD2 matching 9 bases. The CDR3 covers 19 residues. Trimming removed 3 bases from V and 4 bases from J; junction bases left unmatched: 16. Germline V gene data show CDR1 as SGHAT and CDR2 as FQNNGV. DNA of the CDR3: TGTGCCAGCAGCTTGAGGGCGGTAGCGGGGGACCTAGGGTACAATGAGCAGTTCTTC. Translated, it gives CASSLRAVAGDLGYNEQFF.

This chain joins TRBV12-3 or TRBV12-4 and TRBJ2-7; TRBD2 matches at 8 bases. V was pared by 7 bases and J by 3 bases, with 14 bases of the junction left unmatched. This CDR3 has 16 residues. The CDR3 DNA reads TGTGCCAGCACCACCCGGTTAGGGACTAGATACTACGAGCAGTACTTC. This sequence encodes CASTTRLGTRYYEQYF.

Note on this clonotype: The CDR3 does not close with the conserved phenylalanine or tryptophan, likely indicating a read error. No DNA is shown, since the ends of the CDR3 on it are uncertain; the CDR3 is the one TCRdb lists. The V and J genes are TRBV4-3 and TRBJ1-6; the table names TRBD1, a call not compared with the DNA. Per germline, CDR1 LGHNA and CDR2 YSLEER. The CDR3 spans 15 amino acids, including both terminal residues. This chain's CDR3 is CASSQGRDRDSPLHL.

A remark on this clonotype: This could be a read error, since a much larger clone is one nucleotide away. The chain combines TRBV20-1 with TRBJ2-1; 8 bases fit TRBD2. The CDR3 spans 14 residues. Per the germline V gene, CDR1 is DFQATT and CDR2 is SNEGSKA (reference sequence). The V segment lost 5 bases and the J segment 5 bases; nucleotides outside the gene matches: 8. CDR3 sequence reads: CSAPPAGADNEQFF. The CDR3 DNA reads as TGCAGTGCTCCCCCAGCGGGAGCAGACAATGAGCAGTTCTTC.

This clonotype was observed many times. The chain is built from TRBV11-2 and TRBJ2-7; 9 nucleotides agree with TRBD1. Per the germline V gene, CDR1 is SGHAT and CDR2 is FQNNGV. V was pared by 1 base and J by 6 bases, with 4 bases of the junction left unmatched. CDR3 size: 14 residues. CDR3 DNA: TGTGCCAGCAGCTTAGTAGGGACAGGGATCGAGCAGTACTTC. It translates to CASSLVGTGIEQYF.

About this clonotype itself: A junction boundary mismatches the germline segment, possibly from a read error. The V and J genes are TRBV12-3 or TRBV12-4 and TRBJ2-4; a weak D match, TRBD2 (6 bases). This CDR3 has 15 amino acids. The CDR3 DNA reads TGTGCCAGCAGTTTCACGGGAGACGCCAAAAACATGCAGTACTTC. It is translated as CASSFTGDAKNMQYF.